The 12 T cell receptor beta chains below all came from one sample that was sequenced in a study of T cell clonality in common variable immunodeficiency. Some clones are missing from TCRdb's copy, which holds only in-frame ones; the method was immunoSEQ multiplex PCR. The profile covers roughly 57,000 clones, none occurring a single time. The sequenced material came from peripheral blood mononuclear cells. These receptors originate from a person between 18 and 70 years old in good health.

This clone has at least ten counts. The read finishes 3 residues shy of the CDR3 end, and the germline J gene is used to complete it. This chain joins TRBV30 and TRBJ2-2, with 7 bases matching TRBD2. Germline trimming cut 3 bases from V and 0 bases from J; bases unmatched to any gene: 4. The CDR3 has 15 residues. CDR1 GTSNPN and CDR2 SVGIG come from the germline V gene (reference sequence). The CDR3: CAWSPTSANTGELFF. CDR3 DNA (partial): TGTGCCTGGAGCCCTACTAGCGCGAACACCGGGGAG.

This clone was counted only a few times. CDR3: CSADTSTSTTEAFF. The sequenced part of the CDR3 DNA is TGCAGTGCCGACACATCGACCTCTACCACTGAA. The chain has TRBV20-1 and TRBJ1-1; D not certain. The read halts 3 residues ahead of the CDR3 end, with the missing end drawn from the germline J gene. This CDR3 has 14 residues. V lost 6 bases and J 4 bases, leaving 18 bases between the germline ends. Germline V gives CDR1 DFQATT, CDR2 SNEGSKA (reference sequence).

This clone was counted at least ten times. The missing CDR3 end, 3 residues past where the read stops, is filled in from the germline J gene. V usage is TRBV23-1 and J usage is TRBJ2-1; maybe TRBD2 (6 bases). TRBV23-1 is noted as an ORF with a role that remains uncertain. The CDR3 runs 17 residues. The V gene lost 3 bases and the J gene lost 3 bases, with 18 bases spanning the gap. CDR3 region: CASSHLHGRGFYNEQFF. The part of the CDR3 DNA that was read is TGCGCCAGCAGTCACCTCCACGGGCGGGGATTCTACAATGAG.

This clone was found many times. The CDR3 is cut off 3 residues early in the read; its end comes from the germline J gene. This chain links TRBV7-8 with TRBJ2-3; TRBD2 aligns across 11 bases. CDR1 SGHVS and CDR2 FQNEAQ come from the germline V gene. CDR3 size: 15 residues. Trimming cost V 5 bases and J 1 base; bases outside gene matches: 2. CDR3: CASSSSGGGTDTQYF. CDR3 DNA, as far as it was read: TGTGCCAGCAGCAGTAGCGGGGGGGGCACAGATACG.

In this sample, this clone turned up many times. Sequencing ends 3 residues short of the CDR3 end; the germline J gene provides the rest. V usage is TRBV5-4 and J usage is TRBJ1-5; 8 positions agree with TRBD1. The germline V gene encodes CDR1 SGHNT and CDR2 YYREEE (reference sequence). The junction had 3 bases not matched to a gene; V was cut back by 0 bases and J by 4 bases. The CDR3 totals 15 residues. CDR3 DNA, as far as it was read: TGTGCCAGCAGCTTGGACAGGGGGTTAAATCAGCCC. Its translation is CASSLDRGLNQP. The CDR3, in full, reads CASSLDRGLNQPQHF.

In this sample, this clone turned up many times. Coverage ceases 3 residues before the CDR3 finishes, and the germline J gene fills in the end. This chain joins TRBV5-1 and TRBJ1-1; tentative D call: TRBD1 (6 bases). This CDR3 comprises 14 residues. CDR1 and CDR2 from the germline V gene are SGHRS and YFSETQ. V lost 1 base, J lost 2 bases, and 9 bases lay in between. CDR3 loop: CASSLFRGNTEAFF. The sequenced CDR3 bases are TGCGCCAGCAGCTTGTTCAGGGGTAACACTGAA.

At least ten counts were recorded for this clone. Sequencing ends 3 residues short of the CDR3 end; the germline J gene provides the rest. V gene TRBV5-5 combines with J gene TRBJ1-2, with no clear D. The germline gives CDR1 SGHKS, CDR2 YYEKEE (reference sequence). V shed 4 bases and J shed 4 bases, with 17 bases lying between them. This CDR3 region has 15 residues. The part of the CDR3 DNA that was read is TGTGCCAGCAGCGAGGGCCATGGACTTCTCTATGGC. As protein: CASSEGHGLLYG. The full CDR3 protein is CASSEGHGLLYGYTF. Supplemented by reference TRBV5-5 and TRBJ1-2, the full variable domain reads DAGVTQSPTHLIKTRGQQVTLRCSPISGHKSVSWYQQVLGQGPQFIFQYYEKEERGRGNFPDRFSARQFPNYSSELNVNALLLGDSALYLCASSEGHGLLYGYTFGSGTRLTVV.

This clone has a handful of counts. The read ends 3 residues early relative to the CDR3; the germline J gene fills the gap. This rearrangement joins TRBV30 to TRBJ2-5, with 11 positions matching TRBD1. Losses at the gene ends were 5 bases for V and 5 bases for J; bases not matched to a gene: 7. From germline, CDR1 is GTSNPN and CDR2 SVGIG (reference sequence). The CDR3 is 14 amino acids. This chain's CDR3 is CAWPRDRGSETQYF. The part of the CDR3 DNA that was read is TGTGCCTGGCCCCGGGACAGGGGGTCGGAGACC.

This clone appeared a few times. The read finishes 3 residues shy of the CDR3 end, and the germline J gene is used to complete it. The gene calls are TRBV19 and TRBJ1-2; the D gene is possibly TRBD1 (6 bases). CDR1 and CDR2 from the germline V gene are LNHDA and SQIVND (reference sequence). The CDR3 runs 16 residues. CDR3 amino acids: CASSQPAGAGTDTYTF. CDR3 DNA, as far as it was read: TGTGCCAGTAGTCAACCTGCAGGGGCCGGCACAGATACC.

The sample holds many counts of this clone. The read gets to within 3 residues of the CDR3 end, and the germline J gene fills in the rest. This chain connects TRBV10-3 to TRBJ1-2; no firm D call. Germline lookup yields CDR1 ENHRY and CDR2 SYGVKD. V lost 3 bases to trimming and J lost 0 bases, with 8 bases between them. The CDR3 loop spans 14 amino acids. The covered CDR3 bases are TGTGCCATCAGTGAACGGGGAGCTAACTATGGC. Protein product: CAISERGANYG. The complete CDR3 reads CAISERGANYGYTF.

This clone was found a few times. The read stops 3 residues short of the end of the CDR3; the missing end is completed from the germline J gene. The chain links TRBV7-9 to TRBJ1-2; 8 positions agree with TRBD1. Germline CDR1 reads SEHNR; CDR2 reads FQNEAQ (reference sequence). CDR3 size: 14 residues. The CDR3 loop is CASSLKQGVDTYTF. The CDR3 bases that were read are TGTGCCAGCAGCTTAAAACAGGGGGTAGATACC.

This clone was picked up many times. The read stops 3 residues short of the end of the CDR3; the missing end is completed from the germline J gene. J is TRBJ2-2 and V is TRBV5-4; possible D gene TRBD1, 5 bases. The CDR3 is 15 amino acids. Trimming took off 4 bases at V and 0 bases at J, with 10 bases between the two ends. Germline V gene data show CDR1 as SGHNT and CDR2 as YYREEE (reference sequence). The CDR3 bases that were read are TGTGCCAGCAGCGCGGACACCGCGAACACCGGGGAG. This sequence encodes CASSADTANTGE. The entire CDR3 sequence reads CASSADTANTGELFF.